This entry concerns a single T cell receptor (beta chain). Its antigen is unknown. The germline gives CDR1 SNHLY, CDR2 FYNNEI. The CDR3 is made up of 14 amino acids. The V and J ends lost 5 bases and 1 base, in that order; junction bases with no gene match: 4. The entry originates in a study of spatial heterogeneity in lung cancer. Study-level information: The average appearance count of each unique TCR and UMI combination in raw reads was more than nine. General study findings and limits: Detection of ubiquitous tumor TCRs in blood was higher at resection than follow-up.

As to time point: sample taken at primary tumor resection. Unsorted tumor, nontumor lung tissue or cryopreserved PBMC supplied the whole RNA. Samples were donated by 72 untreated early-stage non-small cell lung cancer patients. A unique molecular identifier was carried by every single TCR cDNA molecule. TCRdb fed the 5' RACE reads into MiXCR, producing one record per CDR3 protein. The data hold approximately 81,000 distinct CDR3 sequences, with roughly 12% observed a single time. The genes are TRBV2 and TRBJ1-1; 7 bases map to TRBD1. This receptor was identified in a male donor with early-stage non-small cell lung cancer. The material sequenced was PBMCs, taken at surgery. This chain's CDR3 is CASSRQGSNTEAFF. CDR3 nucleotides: TGTGCCAGCAGTAGACAGGGATCGAACACTGAAGCTTTCTTT.